One sample yielded the 8 T cell receptor beta chains listed below, sequenced in a study of regulatory T cells. General study points: Hydrophobic residues at CDR3 positions 6 and 7 were enriched in conventional CD4+ T cells of CD3G-deficient patients.

Primers: 52 TRBV forward and 13 TRBJ reverse. The data were produced by immunoSEQ multiplex PCR, yet TCRdb's version contains in-frame clones alone and is incomplete. The table records around 29,000 clones, over 90% of them present only once. Their target antigens are unknown. Sequences were obtained from conventional CD4+ T cells sorted from blood. The receptors here all came from a child aged 2 to 10 with CD3G deficiency.

The chain is built from TRBV6-1 and TRBJ1-2, with a tentative D call TRBD1 (6 bases). Germline CDR1 reads MNHNS; CDR2 reads SASEGT. The CDR3 runs to 13 residues. Trimming stripped 5 bases from V and 3 bases from J, with 10 bases between. The CDR3 spells CASSKDSDYGYTF. The CDR3 bases are TGTGCCAGCAGTAAGGACAGTGACTATGGCTACACCTTC.

The V gene is TRBV28, the J gene TRBJ1-2, with D possibly being TRBD1 (6 bases). In germline, CDR1 is MDHEN, CDR2 SYDVKM. V lost 4 bases, J lost 12 bases, and 18 bases lay in between. There are 13 residues in the CDR3. The CDR3 spells CASSSLQGKENTF. The CDR3 DNA is TGTGCCAGCAGTTCCTTACAGGGAAAAGAGAACACCTTC.

The chain uses TRBV28 and TRBJ2-1; D is unclear. The CDR3 has 15 residues. CDR1 is MDHEN and CDR2 is SYDVKM in the germline V gene. V shed 8 bases and J shed 2 bases, with 16 bases lying between them. The CDR3 loop reads CASSPGPGAYNEQFF. The CDR3 DNA reads as TGTGCCAGCTCCCCGGGCCCAGGTGCCTACAATGAGCAGTTCTTC.

This CDR3 reads CASSSINEKLFF. The DNA for the CDR3 is TGTGCCAGCAGTTCAATTAATGAAAAACTGTTTTTT. The chain recombines TRBV28 with TRBJ1-4; D unresolved. Deletions cut 4 bases from V and 4 bases from J, with 4 bases between. Germline-derived CDR1 and CDR2 are MDHEN and SYDVKM. The CDR3 has 12 residues.

V usage is TRBV7-9 and J usage is TRBJ2-5; tentatively, D is TRBD1 (5 bases). The CDR3 is made up of 13 amino acids. In germline, CDR1 is SEHNR, CDR2 FQNEAQ (reference sequence). V was shortened by 5 bases and J by 5 bases, with 12 bases between the two germline ends. Written as DNA, the CDR3 is TGTGCCAGCAGCGCCCAGGGTGGGGAGACCCAGTACTTC. Translated: CASSAQGGETQYF.

In DNA form, the CDR3 reads TGTGCCAGCAGGGTCGGGACGGGGGATGGCTACACCTTC. It yields the protein CASRVGTGDGYTF. V gene TRBV6-1 combines with J gene TRBJ1-2; the D gene is possibly TRBD1 (5 bases). Germline values: CDR1 MNHNS, CDR2 SASEGT. The CDR3 consists of 13 residues. The V and J ends lost 6 bases and 6 bases respectively, with 14 bases between them.

V and J are TRBV28 and TRBJ2-6, with 9 positions matching TRBD1. With 6 bases clipped from V and 0 bases from J, the junction kept 6 bases outside the gene matches. CDR3 length: 17 residues. Germline values: CDR1 MDHEN, CDR2 SYDVKM. The CDR3 DNA reads TGTGCCAGCAGCCGACGACAGGGGGTCTCTGGGGCCAACGTCCTGACTTTC. As protein: CASSRRQGVSGANVLTF.

The chain uses TRBV6-1 and TRBJ2-3; 12 nucleotides line up with TRBD2. The J segment lost 5 bases and the V segment lost 5 bases, leaving 5 bases of the junction unmatched. CDR1 and CDR2 from the germline V gene are MNHNS and SASEGT. CDR3 size: 15 residues. The CDR3 DNA follows: TGTGCCAGCAGTCTGACTAGCGGGAGCCTAGATACGCAGTATTTT. The encoded protein is CASSLTSGSLDTQYF.